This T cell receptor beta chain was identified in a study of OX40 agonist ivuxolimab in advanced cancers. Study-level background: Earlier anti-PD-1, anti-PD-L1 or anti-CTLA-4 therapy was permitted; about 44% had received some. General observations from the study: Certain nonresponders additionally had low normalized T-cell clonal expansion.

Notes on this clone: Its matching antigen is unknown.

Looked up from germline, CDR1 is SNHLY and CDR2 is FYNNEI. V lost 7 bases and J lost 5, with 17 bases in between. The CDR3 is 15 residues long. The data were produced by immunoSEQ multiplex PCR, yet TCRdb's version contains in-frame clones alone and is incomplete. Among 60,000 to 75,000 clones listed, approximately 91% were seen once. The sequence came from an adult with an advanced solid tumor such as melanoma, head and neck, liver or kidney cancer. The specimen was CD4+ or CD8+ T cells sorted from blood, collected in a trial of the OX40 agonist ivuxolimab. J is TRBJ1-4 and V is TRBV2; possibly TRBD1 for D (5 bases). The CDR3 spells CASITDRGGNEKLFF. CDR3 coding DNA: TGTGCCAGCATAACTGATCGGGGGGGGAATGAAAAACTGTTTTTT.